Listed here are 11 T cell receptor beta chains from one sample, sequenced in a study of T cells in Graves' hyperthyroidism and ophthalmopathy. From RNA transcripts, TCR beta CDR3 regions were amplified. A set of HTBI primers served as the primers for a first-round RT-PCR of the TCR CDR3. TCRdb processed the multiplex PCR reads anew with MiXCR; each CDR3 protein has one entry. The sample has about 420,000 distinct CDR3 sequences, about a sixth seen once. Sequenced sample: blood. These receptors were taken from a woman under 30 with Graves' hyperthyroidism.

This clonotype was observed at least ten times. This chain joins TRBV20-1 and TRBJ2-7, with a weak D call TRBD2 (6 bases). The length of the CDR3 is 15 residues. Germline assignment: CDR1 DFQATT and CDR2 SNEGSKA (reference sequence). The V end lost 0 bases, the J end lost 2 bases, and 14 bases lay between the germline ends. Written as DNA, the CDR3 is TGCAGTGCTAGAGATGAGGTAGGGAGGACCTACGAGCAGTACTTC. Its protein product is CSARDEVGRTYEQYF.

This clonotype was detected many times. The genes are TRBV29-1 and TRBJ2-7; D perhaps matches TRBD1 (8 bases). The germline CDR1 and CDR2 sequences are SQVTM and ANQGSEA. The CDR3 consists of 12 residues. Trimming shortened V by 8 bases and J by 3 bases, and 14 bases separated the two germline ends. Written as DNA, the CDR3 is TGCAGCCCACAGGGGGGGATCTACGAGCAGTACTTC. Translation: CSPQGGIYEQYF.

This clonotype was seen many times. V is TRBV9 and J is TRBJ1-5; a possible D gene is TRBD1 (6 bases). CDR3 length: 13 residues. The germline CDR1 and CDR2 sequences are SGDLS and YYNGEE. With 5 bases removed from V and 6 bases from J, the gap between germline ends came to 12 bases. CDR3 sequence (DNA): TGTGCCAGCAGTGGGGGCGACATTCAGCCCCAGCATTTT. Its translation: CASSGGDIQPQHF.

This clonotype was observed at least ten times. This chain uses TRBV15 with TRBJ1-5; weak D call: TRBD1 (5 bases). This CDR3 is built from 15 residues. Germline-derived CDR1 and CDR2 are LNHNV and YYDKDF (reference sequence). Between the trimmed V and J ends, which lost 1 base and 2 bases, there was a span of 9 bases. DNA for the CDR3: TGTGCCACCAGCAGAGGGGGAGGGGGCAATCAGCCCCAGCATTTT. It encodes CATSRGGGGNQPQHF.

The chain combines TRBV12-3 or TRBV12-4 with TRBJ2-3, with D uncertain. V lost 5 bases to trimming and J lost 9 bases, with 15 bases between them. The CDR3 is 13 amino acids. The DNA of the CDR3 is TGTGCCAGCAGTCCTTCCTCACCGGGCACGCAGTATTTT. This gives the protein CASSPSSPGTQYF.

This clonotype was found many times. The gene calls are TRBV14 and TRBJ1-2; 8 bases are a match to TRBD1. V lost 5 bases and J lost 4; bases outside the gene matches: 6. CDR3 size: 14 residues. Per the germline V gene, CDR1 is SGHDN and CDR2 is FVKESK. CDR3 nucleotides: TGTGCCAGCAGCTCCTGGGGACAGGCCTATGGCTACACCTTC. Translation gives CASSSWGQAYGYTF.

This clonotype occurred a few times. This chain's CDR3 is CASRAAGPSGGLYEQYF. The DNA of the CDR3 is TGTGCCAGCAGAGCAGCGGGGCCCTCCGGAGGCCTCTACGAGCAGTACTTC. The V gene is TRBV6-1, the J gene TRBJ2-7; 7 bases are a match to TRBD2. Germline-derived CDR1 and CDR2 are MNHNS and SASEGT. Trimming at V came to 6 bases and at J to 3 bases, leaving 17 bases not matched to a gene. CDR3 length equals 17 residues.

Concerning this clonotype: The junction and the germline gene differ at one end; a read error may be behind it. The chain employs TRBV5-1 and TRBJ2-1, with 11 nucleotides matching TRBD1. Germline lookup yields CDR1 SGHRS and CDR2 YFSETQ. The length of the CDR3 is 15 residues. The CDR3 nucleotides are TGTGCCAGCAGCTTATTCGGGACAGGGGGTGTGGGGCAGTTCTTC. Amino acids: CASSLFGTGGVGQFF.

The chain uses TRBV18 and TRBJ2-7; 8 nucleotides match TRBD1. The CDR3 is 14 amino acids. V trimming: 3 bases; J trimming: 7 bases; junction bases outside the gene matches: 8. Germline V gene data show CDR1 as KGHSH and CDR2 as LQKENI. The CDR3 coding sequence is TGTGCCAGCTCACCCGGGGCCAGGGGGCGAGAGCAGTACTTC. Translation: CASSPGARGREQYF.

The sample holds many counts of this clonotype. This chain uses TRBV3-1 with TRBJ2-5; TRBD2 aligns across 11 bases. CDR3 length equals 14 residues. The germline V gene has CDR1 LGHDT and CDR2 YNNKEL (reference sequence). V was pared by 4 bases and J by 6 bases, with 4 bases of the junction left unmatched. The CDR3 protein is CASSPSGGQQTQYF. CDR3 in DNA: TGTGCCAGCAGCCCTAGCGGGGGGCAACAGACCCAGTACTTC.

This clonotype occurred a few times. With a much larger clone just one base away, this may be a read error. The chain recombines TRBV6-2 or TRBV6-3 with TRBJ2-5; D tentatively fits TRBD1 or TRBD2 (5 bases each). The V gene's germline CDR1 is MNHEY and CDR2 SVGEGT. The CDR3 consists of 13 residues. The CDR3 nucleotides are TGTGCCGGCAGTCCGACAGATGGGGGGACCCAGTACTTC. It translates to CAGSPTDGGTQYF.